This T cell receptor (beta chain) was found in a study of T cell changes during pregnancy in multiple sclerosis. Per germline, CDR1 SNHLY and CDR2 FYNNEI. J lost 2 bases, V lost 3 bases, and 11 bases had no gene match. The CDR3 consists of 18 residues. Sequencing was performed with immunoSEQ multiplex PCR; in TCRdb, only in-frame clones are kept and a portion is missing. The data hold more than 40,000 clones, with 75% to 95% observed a single time. The sequenced sample was CD8+ T cells from peripheral blood mononuclear cells, obtained after pregnancy. J is TRBJ1-4 and V is TRBV2; TRBD1 matches 8 bases. The receptor's source is a female donor with multiple sclerosis, enrolled in a pregnancy study. The CDR3 DNA reads TGTGCCAGCAGTGACGAGAGGACAGGGATCGGGACTAATGAAAAACTGTTTTTT. Protein: CASSDERTGIGTNEKLFF.